This T cell receptor beta chain was captured in a study of OX40 agonist ivuxolimab in advanced cancers. Study background: The dose of intravenous ivuxolimab that patients received every 2 weeks ranged from 0.01 to 10 mg/kg.

The study's findings and limits: Fewer expanded clones were found on average in CD4+ than in CD8+ T cells.

Measured with immunoSEQ multiplex PCR; TCRdb has only the in-frame clones, and not every one. Among some 40,000 clones listed, just under 95% were seen once. Sampling of blood occurred at baseline, cycle 4 day 1, and cycle 7 day 1. A note on this clone: No antigen is known for it.

The source is an adult with an advanced solid tumor such as melanoma, head and neck, liver or kidney cancer. Sequencing used CD4+ or CD8+ T cells sorted from blood, obtained in a trial of the OX40 agonist ivuxolimab.

Written as DNA, the CDR3 is TGTGCCAGCAGCTTCCCGGGACAGGGGTTTGAGAATGAAAAACTGTTTTTT. Its protein is CASSFPGQGFENEKLFF. The chain couples TRBV5-8 to TRBJ1-4; 10 bases are shared with TRBD1. V shed 2 bases, J shed 5 bases, and the junction held 9 bases outside the gene matches. Germline values: CDR1 SGHTS, CDR2 YDEGEE. CDR3 size: 17 residues.